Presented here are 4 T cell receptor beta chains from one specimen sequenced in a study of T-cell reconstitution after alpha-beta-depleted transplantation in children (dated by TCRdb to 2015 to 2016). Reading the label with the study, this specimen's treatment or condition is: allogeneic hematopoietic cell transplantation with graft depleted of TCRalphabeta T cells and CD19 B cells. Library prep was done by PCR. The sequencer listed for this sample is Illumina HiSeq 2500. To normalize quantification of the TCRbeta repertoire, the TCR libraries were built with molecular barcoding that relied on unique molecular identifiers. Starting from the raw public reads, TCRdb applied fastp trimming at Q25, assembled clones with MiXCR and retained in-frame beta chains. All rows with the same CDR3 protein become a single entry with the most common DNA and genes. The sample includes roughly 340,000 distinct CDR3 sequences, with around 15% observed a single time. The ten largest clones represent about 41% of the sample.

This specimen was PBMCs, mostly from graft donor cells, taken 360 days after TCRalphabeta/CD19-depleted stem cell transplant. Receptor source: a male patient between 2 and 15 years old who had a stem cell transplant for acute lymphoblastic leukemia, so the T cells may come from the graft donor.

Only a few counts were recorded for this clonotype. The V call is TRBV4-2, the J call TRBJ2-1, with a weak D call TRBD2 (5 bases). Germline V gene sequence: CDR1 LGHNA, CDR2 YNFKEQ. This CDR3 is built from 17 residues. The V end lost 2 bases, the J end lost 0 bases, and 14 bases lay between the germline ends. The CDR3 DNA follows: TGTGCCAGCAGCCAATCCACTAGACCAAGCTCCTACAATGAGCAGTTCTTC. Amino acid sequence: CASSQSTRPSSYNEQFF.

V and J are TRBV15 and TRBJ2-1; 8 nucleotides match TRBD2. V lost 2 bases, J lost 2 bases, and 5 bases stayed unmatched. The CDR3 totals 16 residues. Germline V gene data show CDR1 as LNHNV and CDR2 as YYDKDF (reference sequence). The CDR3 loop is CATSRISGMPYNEQFF. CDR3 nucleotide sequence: TGTGCCACCAGCAGAATTAGCGGGATGCCCTACAATGAGCAGTTCTTC.

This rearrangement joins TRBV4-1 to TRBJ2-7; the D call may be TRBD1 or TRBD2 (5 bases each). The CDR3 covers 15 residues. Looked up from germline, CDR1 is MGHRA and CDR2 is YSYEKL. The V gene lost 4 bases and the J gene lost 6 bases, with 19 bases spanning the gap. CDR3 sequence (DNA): TGCGCCAGCAGCCCCGTGGGACCCCGGGGACCCGAGCAGTACTTC. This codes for CASSPVGPRGPEQYF.

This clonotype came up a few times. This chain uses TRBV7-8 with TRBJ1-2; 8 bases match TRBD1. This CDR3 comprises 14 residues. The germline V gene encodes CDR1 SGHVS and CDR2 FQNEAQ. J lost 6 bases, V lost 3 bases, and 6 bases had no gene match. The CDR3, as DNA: TGTGCCAGCAGCTTGAACAGGGGGGACGATGGCTACACCTTC. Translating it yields CASSLNRGDDGYTF.